These 16 T cell receptor beta chains share one sample of origin, sequenced in a study of cytotoxic CD8 clonotypes in ibrutinib-treated CLL. TCRdb's table, derived via immunoSEQ multiplex PCR, lists solely in-frame clones and lacks some. The sample has around 92,000 clones, 77% seen once. The specimen was PBMCs, collected after 24 months of ibrutinib treatment. The source is a human donor with chronic lymphocytic leukemia.

V is TRBV19 and J is TRBJ1-1; 7 bases map to TRBD1. The V segment lost 7 bases and the J segment 1 base; nucleotides outside the gene matches: 9. This CDR3 is 15 amino acids long. Looked up from germline, CDR1 is LNHDA and CDR2 is SQIVND (reference sequence). CDR3 sequence reads: CASTPPGQKNTEAFF. Written as DNA, the CDR3 is TGTGCCAGTACCCCACCGGGACAGAAGAACACTGAAGCTTTCTTT.

The gene calls are TRBV5-1 and TRBJ1-2; the match to TRBD1 covers 7 bases. The CDR3 runs to 15 residues. Germline V gives CDR1 SGHRS, CDR2 YFSETQ. V dropped 3 bases and J dropped 5; count of bases not matched to a gene: 10. CDR3 protein: CASSSGVGGRYGYTF. In nucleotides, the CDR3 is TGCGCCAGCAGCTCCGGTGTAGGGGGCAGGTATGGCTACACCTTC.

The gene calls are TRBV28 and TRBJ2-1, with D unresolved. V was trimmed by 5 bases and J by 6 bases, leaving 20 bases between them. Germline CDR1 and CDR2: MDHEN and SYDVKM. The CDR3 totals 16 residues. The CDR3 loop is CASSGAPRLLGNEQFF. CDR3 nucleotides: TGTGCCAGCAGTGGAGCGCCCAGGCTCCTTGGCAATGAGCAGTTCTTC.

This sequence joins TRBV21-1 and TRBJ1-1; TRBD1 is taken as the D call from the table, unchecked against the DNA. TRBV21-1 is tagged as a pseudogene. There are 15 residues in the CDR3. DNA of the CDR3: TGTGCCAGCAGCGAAGCGGACAATATTCACACTGAAGCTTTCTTT. As protein: CASSEADNIHTEAFF.

The chain carries TRBV30 and TRBJ2-1; D is perhaps TRBD2 (6 bases). Germline lookup yields CDR1 GTSNPN and CDR2 SVGIG (reference sequence). With 4 bases removed from V and 0 bases from J, the gap between germline ends came to 10 bases. This CDR3 has 14 residues. The CDR3 region is CAWTPGSSYNEQFF. The CDR3 bases are TGTGCCTGGACCCCCGGGAGCTCCTACAATGAGCAGTTCTTC.

V and J are TRBV29-1 and TRBJ1-1; TRBD1 matches 7 bases. Germline values: CDR1 SQVTM, CDR2 ANQGSEA. The V gene end was trimmed by 7 bases and the J gene end by 0 bases; junction bases not matched to a gene: 5. CDR3 length: 13 amino acids. In DNA, the CDR3 is TGCAGCGCTTTGACAGGGATGAACACTGAAGCTTTCTTT. Amino acids: CSALTGMNTEAFF.

The genes are TRBV7-2 and TRBJ2-7, with TRBD1 matching 10 bases. The germline CDR1 and CDR2 sequences are SGHTA and FQGNSA. The CDR3 length is 16 residues. The J segment lost 3 bases and the V segment lost 5 bases, leaving 10 bases of the junction unmatched. CDR3 region: CASSPLDRGALYEQYF. The CDR3 bases are TGTGCCAGCAGCCCACTGGACAGGGGGGCCCTCTACGAGCAGTACTTC.

The genes are TRBV14 and TRBJ1-4, with TRBD1 identical over 9 bases. Germline V gene lookup returns CDR1 SGHDN and CDR2 FVKESK. V lost 4 bases and J lost 7; bases outside the gene matches: 10. This CDR3 is built from 16 residues. CDR3 coding DNA: TGTGCCAGCAGCCGAACAACGGGACAGGGACTTGAAAAACTGTTTTTT. It encodes CASSRTTGQGLEKLFF.

The chain is built from TRBV19 and TRBJ2-7; TRBD2 is a possible D gene (6 bases). Trimming pared 1 base from V and 4 bases from J, leaving 8 bases between. Germline assignment: CDR1 LNHDA and CDR2 SQIVND (reference sequence). This CDR3 has 13 amino acids. The CDR3 spells CASSIARGYEQYF. CDR3 nucleotide sequence: TGTGCCAGTAGTATAGCTCGGGGGTACGAGCAGTACTTC.

The V and J genes are TRBV11-1 and TRBJ1-6; D remains unclear. CDR3 length equals 14 residues. Germline V gene sequence: CDR1 SGHAT, CDR2 FQDESV (reference sequence). The V and J ends lost 5 bases and 4 bases respectively, with 9 bases between them. CDR3 amino acids: CASSPRDYNSPLHF. In nucleotides, the CDR3 is TGTGCCAGCAGCCCAAGGGATTATAATTCACCCCTCCACTTT.

The CDR3 loop is CAWSGGAGTDTQYF. CDR3 DNA sequence: TGTGCCTGGAGTGGGGGGGCTGGGACAGATACGCAGTATTTT. The chain links TRBV30 to TRBJ2-3; the D call may be TRBD1 or TRBD2 (6 bases each). The CDR3 has 14 residues. Germline V lookup: CDR1 GTSNPN, CDR2 SVGIG (reference sequence). V lost 1 base and J 3 bases, leaving 11 bases between the germline ends.

The chain combines TRBV7-9 with TRBJ1-1; D not certain. Deletions cut 3 bases from V and 0 bases from J, with 8 bases between. The germline CDR1 and CDR2 sequences are SEHNR and FQNEAQ (reference sequence). This CDR3 contains 14 residues. DNA of the CDR3: TGTGCCAGCAGCTTTCAGATAATGAACACTGAAGCTTTCTTT. Protein sequence: CASSFQIMNTEAFF.

As to this clone: Other DNA variants within this sample encode the same CDR3. The chain combines TRBV4-2 with TRBJ2-1, with 10 bases identical to TRBD2. Germline loops: CDR1 LGHNA, CDR2 YNFKEQ. V trimming: 3 bases; J trimming: 5 bases; junction bases outside the gene matches: 4. This CDR3 spans 15 amino acids. CDR3 in amino acids: CASSQRLAGDNEQFF. In DNA, the CDR3 is TGTGCCAGCAGCCAGCGGCTAGCGGGAGACAATGAGCAGTTCTTC.

The chain carries TRBV7-8 and TRBJ2-5; TRBD2 matches 10 bases. CDR3 size: 16 residues. Germline assignment: CDR1 SGHVS and CDR2 FQNEAQ. The V gene end was trimmed by 5 bases and the J gene end by 5 bases; junction bases not matched to a gene: 11. This CDR3 is CASSSTGLANTETQYF. In nucleotides, the CDR3 is TGTGCCAGCAGCAGTACGGGACTAGCGAATACGGAGACCCAGTACTTC.

The sample holds a few counts of this clone. This rearrangement joins TRBV4-1 to TRBJ2-1; 11 bases agree with TRBD2. The germline gives CDR1 MGHRA, CDR2 YSYEKL. The CDR3 has 18 amino acids. The ends lost 0 bases at V and 4 bases at J; junction bases unmatched: 8. In nucleotides, the CDR3 is TGCGCCAGCAGCCAAGAGGGCCTTAGCGGGAGGGTTTACAATGAGCAGTTCTTC. Its protein product is CASSQEGLSGRVYNEQFF.

This clone has at least ten counts. The CDR3 is CSVRTGGTYEQYF. DNA of the CDR3: TGCAGCGTCCGGACAGGGGGTACCTACGAGCAGTACTTC. The chain is built from TRBV29-1 and TRBJ2-7; 10 nucleotides line up with TRBD1. V shed 6 bases and J 2 bases; nucleotides not matched to a gene: 4. Germline assignment: CDR1 SQVTM and CDR2 ANQGSEA. This CDR3 is built from 13 residues.